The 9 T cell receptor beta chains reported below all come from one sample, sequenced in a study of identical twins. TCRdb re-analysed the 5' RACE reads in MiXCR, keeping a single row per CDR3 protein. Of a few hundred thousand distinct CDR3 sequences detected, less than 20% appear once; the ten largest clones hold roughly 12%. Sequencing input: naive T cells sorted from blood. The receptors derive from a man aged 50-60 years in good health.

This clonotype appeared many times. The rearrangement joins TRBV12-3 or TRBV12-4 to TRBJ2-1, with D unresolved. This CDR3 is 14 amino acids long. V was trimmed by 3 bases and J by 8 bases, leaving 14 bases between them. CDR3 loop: CASSLAAGPYEQFF. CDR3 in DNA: TGTGCCAGCAGTTTGGCCGCCGGTCCTTATGAGCAGTTCTTC.

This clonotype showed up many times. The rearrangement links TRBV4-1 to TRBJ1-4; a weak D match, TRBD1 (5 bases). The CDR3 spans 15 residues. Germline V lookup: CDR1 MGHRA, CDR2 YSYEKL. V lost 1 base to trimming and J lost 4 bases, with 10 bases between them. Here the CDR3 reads CASSQAGVINEKLFF. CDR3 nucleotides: TGCGCCAGCAGCCAAGCGGGGGTCATTAATGAAAAACTGTTTTTT.

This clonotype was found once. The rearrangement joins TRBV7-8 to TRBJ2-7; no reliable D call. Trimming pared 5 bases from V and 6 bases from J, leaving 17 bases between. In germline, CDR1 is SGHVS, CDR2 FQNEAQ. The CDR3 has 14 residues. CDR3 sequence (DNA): TGTGCCAGCAGCCCACCTCCGGGTATCGGCGAGCAGTACTTC. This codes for CASSPPPGIGEQYF.

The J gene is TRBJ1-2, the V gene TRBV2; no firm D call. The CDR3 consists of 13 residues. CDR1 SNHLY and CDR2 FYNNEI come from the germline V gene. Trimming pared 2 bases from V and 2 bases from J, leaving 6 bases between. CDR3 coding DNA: TGTGCCAGCAGTGAACACGTGAACTATGGCTACACCTTC. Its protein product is CASSEHVNYGYTF.

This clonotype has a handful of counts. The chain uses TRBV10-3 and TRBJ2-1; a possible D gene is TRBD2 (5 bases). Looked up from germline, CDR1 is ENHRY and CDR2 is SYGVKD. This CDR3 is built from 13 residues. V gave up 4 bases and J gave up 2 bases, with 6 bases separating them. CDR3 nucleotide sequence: TGTGCCATCAGTGGGGAGACCTACAATGAGCAGTTCTTC. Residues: CAISGETYNEQFF.

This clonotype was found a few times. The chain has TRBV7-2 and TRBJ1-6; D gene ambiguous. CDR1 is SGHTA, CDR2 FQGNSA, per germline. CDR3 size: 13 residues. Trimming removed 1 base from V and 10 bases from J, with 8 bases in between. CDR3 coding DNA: TGTGCCAGCAGCTTAGGGGTTAGATCACCCCTCCACTTT. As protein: CASSLGVRSPLHF. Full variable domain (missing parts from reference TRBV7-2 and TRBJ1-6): GAGVSQSPSNKVTEKGKDVELRCDPISGHTALYWYRQSLGQGLEFLIYFQGNSAPDKSGLPSDRFSAERTGGSVSTLTIQRTQQEDSAVYLCASSLGVRSPLHFGNGTRLTVT.

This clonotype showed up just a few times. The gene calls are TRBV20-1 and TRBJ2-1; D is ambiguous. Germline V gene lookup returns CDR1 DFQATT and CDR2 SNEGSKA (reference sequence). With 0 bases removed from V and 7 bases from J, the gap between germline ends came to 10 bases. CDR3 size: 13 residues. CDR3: CSARDVKQNEQFF. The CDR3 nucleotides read TGCAGTGCTAGAGATGTGAAACAGAATGAGCAGTTCTTC.

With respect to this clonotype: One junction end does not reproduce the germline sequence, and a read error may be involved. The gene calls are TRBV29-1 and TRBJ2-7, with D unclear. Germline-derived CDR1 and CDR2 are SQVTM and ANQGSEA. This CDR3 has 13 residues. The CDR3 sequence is CSAEGAGNNEQYF. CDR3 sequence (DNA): TGCAGCGCTGAAGGAGCAGGCAACAACGAGCAGTACTTC.

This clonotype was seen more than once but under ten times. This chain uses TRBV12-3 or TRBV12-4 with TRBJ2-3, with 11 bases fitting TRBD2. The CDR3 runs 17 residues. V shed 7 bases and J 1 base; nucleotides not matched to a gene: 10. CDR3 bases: TGTGCCAGCACCTCAGGGACTAGCGGTTTGCGCACAGATACGCAGTATTTT. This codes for CASTSGTSGLRTDTQYF.